The T cell receptor beta chain described here comes from a study of cytomegalovirus exposure and HLA in healthy donors. Primers included in the PCR were 60 Vbeta and 13 Jbeta primers. The table came from immunoSEQ multiplex PCR; TCRdb's copy has only in-frame clones and leaves some out. The repertoire has around 190,000 clones, around 77% of them found once; the top ten carry less than 3%. There are 15 residues in the CDR3. V dropped 5 bases and J dropped 0 bases, with 12 bases sitting between them. Germline V lookup: CDR1 PRHDT, CDR2 FYEKMQ (reference sequence). This receptor was identified in a woman between 25 and 40 years old in good health and CMV-seronegative. Sequencing input: PBMCs. V is TRBV13 and J is TRBJ2-3, with no clear D. The CDR3 DNA is TGTGCCAGCAGCGTCCGACACAATAGCACAGATACGCAGTATTTT. This sequence encodes CASSVRHNSTDTQYF.